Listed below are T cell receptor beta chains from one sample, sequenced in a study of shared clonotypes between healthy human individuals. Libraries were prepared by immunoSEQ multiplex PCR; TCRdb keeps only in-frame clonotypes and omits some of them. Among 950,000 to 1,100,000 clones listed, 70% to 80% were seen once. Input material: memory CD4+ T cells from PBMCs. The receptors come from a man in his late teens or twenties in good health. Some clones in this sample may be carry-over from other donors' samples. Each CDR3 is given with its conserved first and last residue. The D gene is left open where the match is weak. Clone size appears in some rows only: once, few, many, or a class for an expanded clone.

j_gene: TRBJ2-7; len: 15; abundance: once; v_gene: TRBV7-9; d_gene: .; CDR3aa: CASSLIGTYSYEQYF; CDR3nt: TGTGCCAGCAGCTTAATCGGGACATACTCCTACGAGCAGTACTTC
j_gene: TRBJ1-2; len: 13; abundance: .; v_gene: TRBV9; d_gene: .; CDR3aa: CASSGGRNYGYTF; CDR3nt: TGTGCCAGCAGCGGCGGACGGAACTATGGCTACACCTTC
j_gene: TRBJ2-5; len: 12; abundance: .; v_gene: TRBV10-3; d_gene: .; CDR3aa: CASGAVSETQYF; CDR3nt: TGTGCCAGTGGGGCAGTCTCGGAGACCCAGTACTTC
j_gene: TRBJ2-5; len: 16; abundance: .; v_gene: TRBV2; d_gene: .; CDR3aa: CASSGSWRGNQETQYF; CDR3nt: TGTGCCAGCAGTGGGAGTTGGCGGGGAAATCAAGAGACCCAGTACTTC
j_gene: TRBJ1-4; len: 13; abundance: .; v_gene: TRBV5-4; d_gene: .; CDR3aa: CASSFGGTEKLFF; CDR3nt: TGTGCCAGCAGCTTCGGAGGGACTGAAAAACTGTTTTTT
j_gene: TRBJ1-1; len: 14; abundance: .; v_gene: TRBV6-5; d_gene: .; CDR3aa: CASSYSIRNTEAFF; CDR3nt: TGTGCCAGCAGTTACTCAATTCGGAACACTGAAGCTTTCTTT
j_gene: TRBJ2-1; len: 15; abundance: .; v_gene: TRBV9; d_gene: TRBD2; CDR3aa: CASTPQLADYNEQFF; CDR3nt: TGTGCCAGCACCCCCCAACTAGCGGACTACAATGAGCAGTTCTTC
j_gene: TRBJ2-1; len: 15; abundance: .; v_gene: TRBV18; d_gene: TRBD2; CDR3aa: CASSPPGGGYNEQFF; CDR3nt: TGTGCCAGCTCACCACCAGGCGGGGGGTACAATGAGCAGTTCTTC
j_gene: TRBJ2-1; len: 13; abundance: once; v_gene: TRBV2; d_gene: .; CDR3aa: CASSGASPNEQFF; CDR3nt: TGTGCCAGCTCCGGTGCCAGCCCCAATGAGCAGTTCTTC
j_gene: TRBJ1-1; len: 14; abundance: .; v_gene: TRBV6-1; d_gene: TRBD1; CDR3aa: CASTVGQVNTEAFF; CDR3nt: TGTGCCAGCACTGTGGGACAGGTTAACACTGAAGCTTTCTTT
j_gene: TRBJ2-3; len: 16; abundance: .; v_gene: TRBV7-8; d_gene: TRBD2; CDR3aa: CASSLQAGGSTDTQYF; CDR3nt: TGTGCCAGCAGCTTACAAGCGGGAGGGAGCACAGATACGCAGTATTTT
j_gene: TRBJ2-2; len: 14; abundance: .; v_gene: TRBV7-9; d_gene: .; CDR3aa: CASSPSAGTGELFF; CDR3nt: TGTGCCAGCAGCCCATCTGCGGGGACCGGGGAGCTGTTTTTT
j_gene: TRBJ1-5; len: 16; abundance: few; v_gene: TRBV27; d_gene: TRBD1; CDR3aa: CASSLSMDREGQPQHF; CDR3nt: TGTGCCAGCAGTTTATCGATGGACAGGGAGGGTCAGCCCCAGCATTTT
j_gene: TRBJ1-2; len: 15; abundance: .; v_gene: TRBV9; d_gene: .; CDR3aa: CASSVWGSPNYGYTF; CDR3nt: TGTGCCAGCAGCGTATGGGGCAGCCCTAACTATGGCTACACCTTC
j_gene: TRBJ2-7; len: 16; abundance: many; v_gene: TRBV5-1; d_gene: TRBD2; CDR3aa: CASSPARTSGKYEQYF; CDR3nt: TGCGCCAGCAGCCCAGCTCGGACTAGCGGGAAATACGAGCAGTACTTC
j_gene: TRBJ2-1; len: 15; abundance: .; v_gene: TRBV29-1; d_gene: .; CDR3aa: CSVELGRGTYNEQFF; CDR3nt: TGCAGCGTTGAATTGGGCAGGGGGACTTACAATGAGCAGTTCTTC
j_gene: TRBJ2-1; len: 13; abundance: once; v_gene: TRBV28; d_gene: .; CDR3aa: CASSPDSYNEQFF; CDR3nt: TGTGCCAGCAGCCCCGATTCCTACAATGAGCAGTTCTTC
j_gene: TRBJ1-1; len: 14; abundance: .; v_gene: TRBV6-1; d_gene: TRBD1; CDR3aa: CASRTGRGDTEAFF; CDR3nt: TGTGCCAGTCGGACAGGGAGAGGGGACACTGAAGCTTTCTTT
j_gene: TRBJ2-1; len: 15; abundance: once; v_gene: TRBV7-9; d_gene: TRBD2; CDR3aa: CASSQTSGRANEQFF; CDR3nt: TGTGCCAGCAGCCAGACTAGCGGGAGGGCGAATGAGCAGTTCTTC
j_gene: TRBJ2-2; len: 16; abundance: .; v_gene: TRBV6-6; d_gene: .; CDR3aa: CASSYGLTPNTGELFF; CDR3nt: TGTGCCAGCAGTTACGGTCTTACCCCGAACACCGGGGAGCTGTTTTTT
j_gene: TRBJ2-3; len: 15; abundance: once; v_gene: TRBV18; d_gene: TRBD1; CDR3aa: CASSPSGQGTDTQYF; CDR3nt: TGTGCCAGCTCACCCTCGGGACAGGGGACAGATACGCAGTATTTT
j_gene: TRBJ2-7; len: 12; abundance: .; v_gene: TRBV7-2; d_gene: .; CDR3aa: CASSLDRGEQYF; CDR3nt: TGTGCCAGCAGCTTAGATCGGGGGGAGCAGTACTTC
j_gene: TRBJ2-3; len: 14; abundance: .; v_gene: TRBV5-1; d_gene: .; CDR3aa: CASSSPEGADTQYF; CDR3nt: TGCGCCAGCAGCTCCCCGGAGGGCGCAGATACGCAGTATTTT
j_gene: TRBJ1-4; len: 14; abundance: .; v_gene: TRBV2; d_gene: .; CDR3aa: CASSAGTVNEKLFF; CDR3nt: TGTGCCAGCAGCGCCGGGACGGTTAATGAAAAACTGTTTTTT
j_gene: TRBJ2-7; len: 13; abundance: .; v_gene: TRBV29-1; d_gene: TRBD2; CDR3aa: CSVVPAGVYEQYF; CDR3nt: TGCAGCGTTGTGCCAGCGGGAGTTTACGAGCAGTACTTC
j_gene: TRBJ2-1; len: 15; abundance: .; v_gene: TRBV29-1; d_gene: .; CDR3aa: CSVTSFGSSYNEQFF; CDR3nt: TGCAGCGTCACCTCATTCGGGAGCTCCTACAATGAGCAGTTCTTC
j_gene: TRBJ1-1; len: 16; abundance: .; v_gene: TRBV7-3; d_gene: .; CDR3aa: CASSLNRAGGSTEAFF; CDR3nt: TGTGCCAGCAGCTTAAATAGGGCAGGTGGAAGCACTGAAGCTTTCTTT
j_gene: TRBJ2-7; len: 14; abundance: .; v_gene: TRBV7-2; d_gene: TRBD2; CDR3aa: CASSLMGLGSEQYF; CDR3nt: TGTGCCAGCAGCTTGATGGGACTAGGGTCCGAGCAGTACTTC
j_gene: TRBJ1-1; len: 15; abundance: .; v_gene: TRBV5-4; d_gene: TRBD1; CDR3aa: CASSANRGMNTEAFF; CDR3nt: TGTGCCAGCAGCGCCAACAGGGGAATGAACACTGAAGCTTTCTTT
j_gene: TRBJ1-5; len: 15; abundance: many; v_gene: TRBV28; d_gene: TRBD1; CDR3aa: CASSLPQGGNQPQHF; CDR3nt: TGTGCCAGCAGTCTCCCACAGGGGGGGAATCAGCCCCAGCATTTT
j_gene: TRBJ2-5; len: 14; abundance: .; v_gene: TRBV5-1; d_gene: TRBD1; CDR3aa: CASSTGTVQETQYF; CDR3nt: TGCGCCAGCAGCACCGGGACAGTTCAAGAGACCCAGTACTTC